One T cell receptor beta chain is described in this entry. Its antigen is undetermined. The data stem from a study of siplizumab effects on memory and regulatory T cells. Study observations and caveats: Naive T cells apparently outstripped memory cells in diversity and seemed major alloresponse contributors. Siplizumab cultures yielded proliferating Tregs whose suppressive function was not confirmed.

The CDR3 is 16 amino acids. Trimming cost V 6 bases and J 2 bases, with 17 bases left between them. Germline CDR1 MGHRA, CDR2 YSYEKL. Assays examined approximately 99,000 TCR templates per sample. Profiling relied on immunoSEQ multiplex PCR, and the TCRdb table lists in-frame clones only, not all of them. The sample yields 100,000 or so clones, just under 95% seen once. The specimen was non-Treg CD4+ T cells sorted from blood. The rearrangement joins TRBV4-1 to TRBJ1-5; no clear D. This sequence was found in a human donor in good health. In nucleotides, the CDR3 is TGCGCCAGCAGTTCGTCTGTTAGTAACGGCAATCAGCCCCAGCATTTT. Protein: CASSSSVSNGNQPQHF.